This is a list of T cell receptor beta chains from one sample in a study of blood T cell repertoires in COVID-19. TCRdb's table, derived via immunoSEQ multiplex PCR, lists solely in-frame clones and lacks some. Seen here are roughly 250,000 clones, less than 90% observed once, and the top ten hold less than 2%. What was sequenced was peripheral blood. These receptors were obtained from a woman between 40 and 50 years old who had recovered from COVID-19. The CDR3 runs from the conserved cysteine through the conserved F or W. Fields, in order: J gene, CDR3 length, V gene, D gene, CDR3 DNA, CDR3 protein. A D gene is named only where the DNA matches it firmly.

TRBJ1-1 | 15 | TRBV19 | - | TGTGCCAGTAGGTCGGTGGGGGCGCAAGGAACTGAAGCTTTCTTT | CASRSVGAQGTEAFF
TRBJ2-3 | 20 | TRBV28 | TRBD1 | TGTGCCAGCAGTTTGTGGCAGGGACAGGGGTATGGCGCACACACAGATACGCAGTATTTT | CASSLWQGQGYGAHTDTQYF
TRBJ2-1 | 16 | TRBV24-1 | TRBD2 | TGTGCCACCAGTGATTTCCGAGCGGGGGTTCCTAATGAGCAGTTCTTC | CATSDFRAGVPNEQFF
TRBJ2-1 | 15 | TRBV6-4 | - | TGTGCCAGCAGTCCTACAGGAAGCGACTACAATGAGCAGTTCTTC | CASSPTGSDYNEQFF
TRBJ2-7 | 15 | TRBV3-1/TRBV3-2 | TRBD2 | TGTGCCAGCAGCCAAACTTTAGCGGGGTACTACGAGCAGTACTTC | CASSQTLAGYYEQYF
TRBJ2-7 | 15 | TRBV21-1 | - | TGTGCCAGCAGCAAACGGCCGGCGGGCCCCCACGAGCAGTACTTC | CASSKRPAGPHEQYF
TRBJ2-1 | 17 | TRBV18 | TRBD2 | TGTGCCAGCTCACCAATCCCGGGACTAGTTTCCGGCAATGAGCAGTTCTTC | CASSPIPGLVSGNEQFF
TRBJ2-7 | 15 | TRBV9 | TRBD1 | TGTGCCAGCAGCGTAGGAAGGGACAGTTCCTACGAGCAGTACTTC | CASSVGRDSSYEQYF
TRBJ1-1 | 19 | TRBV11-2 | TRBD1 | TGTGCCAGCAGCTTAGATCCCAGGTCAGGGGGTATATACAGCACTGAAGCTTTCTTT | CASSLDPRSGGIYSTEAFF
TRBJ2-7 | 13 | TRBV18 | - | TGTGCCAGCTCACCAGGCCAGTATATCGAGCAGTACTTC | CASSPGQYIEQYF
TRBJ1-4 | 14 | TRBV30 | - | TGTGCCTGGAGTCCCGGAGCAACTAATGAAAAACTGTTTTTT | CAWSPGATNEKLFF
TRBJ2-1 | 14 | TRBV10-1 | - | TGCGCCAGCGGTAGCGGAGCCTCCTACAATGAGCAGTTCTTC | CASGSGASYNEQFF
TRBJ2-1 | 14 | TRBV28 | TRBD2 | TGTGCCAGCAGTTCCCCATCCCTAGCGGGGGAGAGATTCTTC | CASSSPSLAGERFF
TRBJ2-7 | 15 | TRBV3-1/TRBV3-2 | TRBD1 | TGTGCCAGCAGCCAGGATCGGACAGGGGGCATCGAGCAGTACTTC | CASSQDRTGGIEQYF
TRBJ2-7 | 16 | TRBV10-2 | - | TGCGCCAGCAGTGGGGGCAAGACCGGGACATACTACGAGCAGTACTTC | CASSGGKTGTYYEQYF
TRBJ2-1 | 14 | TRBV4-1 | - | TGCGCCAGCAGCCTCACCCGGTTGGTCAATGAGCAGTTCTTC | CASSLTRLVNEQFF
TRBJ1-1 | 11 | TRBV5-1 | - | TGCGCCAGCAAATTGGCCACTGAAGCTTTCTTT | CASKLATEAFF
TRBJ1-4 | 16 | TRBV6-1 | - | TGTGCCAGCAGTGAGGGCTTTTTCACGTCCTACGAAAAACTGTTTTTT | CASSEGFFTSYEKLFF
TRBJ1-4 | 19 | TRBV15 | - | TGTGCCACCAGCAGAGATTCGGCAGGGGCCCAATCTACTAATGAAAAACTGTTTTTT | CATSRDSAGAQSTNEKLFF
TRBJ1-1 | 14 | TRBV5-1 | - | TGCGCCAGCAAGGCCGGGACAACGAACACTGAAGCTTTCTTT | CASKAGTTNTEAFF
TRBJ2-1 | 13 | TRBV3-1/TRBV3-2 | TRBD1 | TGTGCCAGCAGCCAAGATGACAGGGGGATTCGGTTCTTC | CASSQDDRGIRFF
TRBJ2-7 | 15 | TRBV7-6 | - | TGTGCCAGCAGTTGGCGGGGAGGAATAAGCTACGAGCAGTACTTC | CASSWRGGISYEQYF
TRBJ1-6 | 13 | TRBV28 | - | TGTGCCAGCAGGGGGCATAACAATTCACCCCTCCACTTT | CASRGHNNSPLHF
TRBJ2-7 | 14 | TRBV6-5 | TRBD1 | TGTGCCAGCAAGGAGGGGACAGGGATCCACGAGCAGTACTTC | CASKEGTGIHEQYF
TRBJ2-1 | 14 | TRBV15 | TRBD2 | TGTGCCACCCATACTAGCGGGGGACACAATGAGCAGTTCTTC | CATHTSGGHNEQFF
TRBJ2-1 | 13 | TRBV5-5 | - | TGTGCCAGCAGCTTGGCCTCGGAGGATGAGCAGTTCTTC | CASSLASEDEQFF
TRBJ1-1 | 13 | TRBV28 | - | TGTGCCAGCAGTTCGGGGGGAGGAACTGAAGCTTTCTTT | CASSSGGGTEAFF
TRBJ2-7 | 15 | TRBV7-2 | - | TGTGCCAGCAGCTTAGCTACAGGAATCTCCTACGAGCAGTACTTC | CASSLATGISYEQYF
TRBJ1-2 | 14 | TRBV6-6 | TRBD1 | TGTGCCAGCAGACTCGGACAGGACGGCGGTGGCTACACCTTC | CASRLGQDGGGYTF